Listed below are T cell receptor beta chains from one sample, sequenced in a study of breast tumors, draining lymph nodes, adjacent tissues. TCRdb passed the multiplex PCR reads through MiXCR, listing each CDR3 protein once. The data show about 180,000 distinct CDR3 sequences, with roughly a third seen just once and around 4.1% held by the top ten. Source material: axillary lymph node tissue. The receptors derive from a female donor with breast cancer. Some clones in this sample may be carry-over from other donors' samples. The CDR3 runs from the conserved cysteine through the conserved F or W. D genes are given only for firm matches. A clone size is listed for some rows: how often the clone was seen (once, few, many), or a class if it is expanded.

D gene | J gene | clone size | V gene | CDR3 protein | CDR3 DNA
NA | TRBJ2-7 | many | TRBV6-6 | CASSHSRDLRLTYEQYF | TGTGCCAGCAGTCACTCGAGGGACTTACGGCTAACCTACGAGCAGTACTTC
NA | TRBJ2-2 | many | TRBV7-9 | CTWGEAASPGELFF | TGTACGTGGGGGGAGGCGGCAAGCCCCGGGGAGCTGTTTTTT
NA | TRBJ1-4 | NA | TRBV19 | CASSITQGRANEKLFF | TGTGCCAGTAGTATTACTCAGGGTCGAGCTAATGAAAAACTGTTTTTT
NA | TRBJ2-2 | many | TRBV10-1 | CASLTDTGELFF | TGCGCCAGCTTGACAGACACCGGGGAGCTGTTTTTT
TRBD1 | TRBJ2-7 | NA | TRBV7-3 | CASSLDRDRINEQYF | TGTGCCAGCAGCTTAGACAGGGACAGGATCAACGAGCAGTACTTC
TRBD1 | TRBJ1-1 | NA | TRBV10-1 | CASSESNRGLNTEAFF | TGCGCCAGCAGTGAGTCGAACAGGGGCCTTAACACTGAAGCTTTCTTT
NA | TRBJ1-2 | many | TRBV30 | CAWSVRTGYGYTF | TGTGCCTGGAGTGTACGAACGGGCTATGGCTACACCTTC
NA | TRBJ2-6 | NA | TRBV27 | CASSLSGAGANVLTF | TGTGCCAGCAGTTTATCAGGGGCTGGGGCCAACGTCCTGACTTTC
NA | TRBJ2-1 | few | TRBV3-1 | CASSQGNRNNEQFF | TGTGCCAGCAGCCAAGGTAACAGAAACAATGAGCAGTTCTTC
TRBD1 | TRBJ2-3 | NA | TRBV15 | CATRQSQGQYTDTQYF | TGTGCCACCAGACAATCACAGGGGCAGTACACAGATACGCAGTATTTT
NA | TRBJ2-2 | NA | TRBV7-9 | CASVTGLNTGELFF | TGTGCCAGCGTCACTGGACTCAACACCGGGGAGCTGTTTTTT
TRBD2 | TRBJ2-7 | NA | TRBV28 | CASNLAGGSYEQYF | TGTGCCAGCAATTTAGCGGGGGGGTCCTACGAGCAGTACTTC